The rows below give T cell receptor beta chains drawn from one sample of a study of control samples from healthy donors and cancer patients. Produced via immunoSEQ multiplex PCR; TCRdb's table is partial and in-frame only. The data contain under 30,000 clones, 85% of them singletons. The sample comprised PBMCs. These receptors originate from an older woman with head and neck cancer. The CDR3 runs from the conserved cysteine through the conserved F or W. Fields, in order: J gene, D gene, clone size, V gene, CDR3 DNA, CDR3 protein. A D gene is named only where the DNA matches it firmly. For some rows the clone size is stated as once, few or many, or as a class when expanded; others skip it.

J gene: TRBJ1-6; D gene: NA; clone size: NA; V gene: TRBV12-3/TRBV12-4; CDR3 DNA: TGTGCCAGCAGTTTAACTAATTCACCCCTCCACTTT; CDR3 protein: CASSLTNSPLHF
J gene: TRBJ2-5; D gene: TRBD1; clone size: once; V gene: TRBV5-6; CDR3 DNA: TGTGCCAGCAGCGCAGGACAGGGGGCCCCACAAGAGACCCAGTACTTC; CDR3 protein: CASSAGQGAPQETQYF
J gene: TRBJ2-3; D gene: NA; clone size: NA; V gene: TRBV7-2; CDR3 DNA: TGTGCCAGCAGCCCACATCCGGGAAGCACAGATACGCAGTATTTT; CDR3 protein: CASSPHPGSTDTQYF
J gene: TRBJ2-7; D gene: NA; clone size: NA; V gene: TRBV15; CDR3 DNA: TGTGCCACCAGCAGAGATTCTGGGGGTGACGAGCAGTACTTC; CDR3 protein: CATSRDSGGDEQYF
J gene: TRBJ1-6; D gene: NA; clone size: NA; V gene: TRBV5-1; CDR3 DNA: TGCGCCAGCAGCTTGGGGTACGGGGGCGTTTCACCCCTCCACTTT; CDR3 protein: CASSLGYGGVSPLHF
J gene: TRBJ2-1; D gene: TRBD2; clone size: NA; V gene: TRBV3-1/TRBV3-2; CDR3 DNA: TGTGCCAGCAGCCAAGAAAGGGGACTAGCGGGAGGGCCTAAAGTTGAGCAGTTCTTC; CDR3 protein: CASSQERGLAGGPKVEQFF
J gene: TRBJ2-2; D gene: TRBD2; clone size: NA; V gene: TRBV30; CDR3 DNA: TGTGCCTGGAGTCTAGCGGGAGGGCCGGGCACCGGGGAGCTGTTTTTT; CDR3 protein: CAWSLAGGPGTGELFF
J gene: TRBJ2-3; D gene: NA; clone size: NA; V gene: TRBV5-1; CDR3 DNA: TGCGCCAGCAGCTTAACAGATACGCAGTATTTT; CDR3 protein: CASSLTDTQYF
J gene: TRBJ2-7; D gene: TRBD2; clone size: NA; V gene: TRBV7-2; CDR3 DNA: TGTGCCAGCAGCTACCCGTCAGCGGGGTCCTTCTACGAGCAGTACTTC; CDR3 protein: CASSYPSAGSFYEQYF
J gene: TRBJ2-7; D gene: TRBD1; clone size: NA; V gene: TRBV7-3; CDR3 DNA: TGTGCCAGCAGCCCCCCAGCGACAGGGAAGAACGAGCAGTACTTC; CDR3 protein: CASSPPATGKNEQYF
J gene: TRBJ1-1; D gene: NA; clone size: NA; V gene: TRBV28; CDR3 DNA: TGTGCCAGCAGTTTCCCTCTGAACACTGAAGCTTTCTTT; CDR3 protein: CASSFPLNTEAFF
J gene: TRBJ1-1; D gene: NA; clone size: once; V gene: TRBV7-2; CDR3 DNA: TGTGCCAGCAGCCCCTCAGTAGGTTCTGGCACTGAAGCTTTCTTT; CDR3 protein: CASSPSVGSGTEAFF
J gene: TRBJ1-1; D gene: NA; clone size: few; V gene: TRBV3-1/TRBV3-2; CDR3 DNA: TGTGCCAGCACCCGGGGGGGAACCGCTGAAGCTTTCTTT; CDR3 protein: CASTRGGTAEAFF
J gene: TRBJ1-5; D gene: NA; clone size: few; V gene: TRBV10-3; CDR3 DNA: TGTGCCATCAGCCCCGACAGAAATCAGCCCCAGCATTTT; CDR3 protein: CAISPDRNQPQHF
J gene: TRBJ1-6; D gene: NA; clone size: NA; V gene: TRBV12-3/TRBV12-4; CDR3 DNA: TGTGCCAGTACAGGGTTGAATTCACCCCTCCACTTT; CDR3 protein: CASTGLNSPLHF
J gene: TRBJ2-7; D gene: NA; clone size: few; V gene: TRBV12-3/TRBV12-4; CDR3 DNA: TGTGCCAGCAGTTGGATGGGCTACGAGCAGTACTTC; CDR3 protein: CASSWMGYEQYF
J gene: TRBJ2-3; D gene: TRBD2; clone size: NA; V gene: TRBV6-5; CDR3 DNA: TGTGCCAGCAGTTACCAGAGCGGGGGGGCCGAGAATACGCAGTATTTT; CDR3 protein: CASSYQSGGAENTQYF
J gene: TRBJ2-7; D gene: TRBD2; clone size: NA; V gene: TRBV14; CDR3 DNA: TGTGCCAGCAGCCCTTGGACTAGCGGGAGATACGAGCAGTACTTC; CDR3 protein: CASSPWTSGRYEQYF
J gene: TRBJ2-7; D gene: NA; clone size: NA; V gene: TRBV5-1; CDR3 DNA: TGCGCCAGCAGCGTCGGGGCCTCCTACGAGCAGTACTTC; CDR3 protein: CASSVGASYEQYF
J gene: TRBJ2-7; D gene: TRBD2; clone size: NA; V gene: TRBV11-2; CDR3 DNA: TGTGCCAGCAGCTTAGATAGCGGGAGGGCCAACGAGCAGTACTTC; CDR3 protein: CASSLDSGRANEQYF
J gene: TRBJ2-5; D gene: TRBD1; clone size: NA; V gene: TRBV6-2/TRBV6-3; CDR3 DNA: TGTGCCAGCAGTTACTCCCCCGGGACAGGGGAGGAGACCCAGTACTTC; CDR3 protein: CASSYSPGTGEETQYF
J gene: TRBJ2-3; D gene: TRBD2; clone size: NA; V gene: TRBV7-2; CDR3 DNA: TGTGCCAGCGGACTAGCGGGGAGCACAGATACGCAGTATTTT; CDR3 protein: CASGLAGSTDTQYF
J gene: TRBJ1-1; D gene: NA; clone size: NA; V gene: TRBV5-1; CDR3 DNA: TGCGCCAGCAGCCCGGGACTCCTACCCCGGGCGAACACTGAAGCTTTCTTT; CDR3 protein: CASSPGLLPRANTEAFF
J gene: TRBJ2-7; D gene: TRBD2; clone size: NA; V gene: TRBV18; CDR3 DNA: TGTGCCAGCTCCTTAGCGGGAGGGCCCTACGAGCAGTACTTC; CDR3 protein: CASSLAGGPYEQYF
J gene: TRBJ1-5; D gene: NA; clone size: NA; V gene: TRBV5-4; CDR3 DNA: TGTGCCAGCAGCTTGCAGGGTATCAATCAGCCCCAGCATTTT; CDR3 protein: CASSLQGINQPQHF
J gene: TRBJ2-4; D gene: NA; clone size: once; V gene: TRBV6-5; CDR3 DNA: TGTGCTACCGGGAACCACAGGAACAACATTCAGTACTTC; CDR3 protein: CATGNHRNNIQYF
J gene: TRBJ1-2; D gene: NA; clone size: NA; V gene: TRBV14; CDR3 DNA: TGTGCCAGCAGCCAAGACAGAAACTATGGCTACACCTTC; CDR3 protein: CASSQDRNYGYTF
J gene: TRBJ2-7; D gene: TRBD2; clone size: NA; V gene: TRBV6-6; CDR3 DNA: TGTGCCAGCAGCCTGACTAGCGGGGAACAATACGAGCAGTACTTC; CDR3 protein: CASSLTSGEQYEQYF
J gene: TRBJ2-7; D gene: TRBD2; clone size: NA; V gene: TRBV9; CDR3 DNA: TGTGCCAGCAGCGCCGGGACTAGCGTCGAGCAGTACTTC; CDR3 protein: CASSAGTSVEQYF
J gene: TRBJ1-3; D gene: TRBD1; clone size: NA; V gene: TRBV10-1; CDR3 DNA: TGCGCCAGCACCGACGGGACAGGGCTTGGAAACACCATATATTTT; CDR3 protein: CASTDGTGLGNTIYF
J gene: TRBJ2-5; D gene: TRBD1; clone size: NA; V gene: TRBV28; CDR3 DNA: TGTGCCAGCAAACAGGGGATTAAAGAGACCCAGTACTTC; CDR3 protein: CASKQGIKETQYF
J gene: TRBJ2-1; D gene: NA; clone size: NA; V gene: TRBV14; CDR3 DNA: TGTGCCAGCAGCCAAGATTTGGGGGGACATCGGTTCTTC; CDR3 protein: CASSQDLGGHRFF
J gene: TRBJ2-7; D gene: NA; clone size: NA; V gene: TRBV5-1; CDR3 DNA: TGCGCCAGCAGCTTGGGACACTCCTACGAGCAGTACTTC; CDR3 protein: CASSLGHSYEQYF
J gene: TRBJ1-1; D gene: TRBD1; clone size: NA; V gene: TRBV29-1; CDR3 DNA: TGCAGCGTAGCGGACAGGGGGAACACTGAAGCTTTCTTT; CDR3 protein: CSVADRGNTEAFF
J gene: TRBJ1-3; D gene: NA; clone size: NA; V gene: TRBV19; CDR3 DNA: TGTGCCAGTAGTATCCCGGGGGACACTGGAAACACCATATATTTT; CDR3 protein: CASSIPGDTGNTIYF
J gene: TRBJ1-1; D gene: NA; clone size: NA; V gene: TRBV11-3; CDR3 DNA: TGTGCCAGCAGCTTAGGTCTGAAGTGGCTGGGCACTGAAGCTTTCTTT; CDR3 protein: CASSLGLKWLGTEAFF
J gene: TRBJ2-1; D gene: NA; clone size: NA; V gene: TRBV4-2; CDR3 DNA: TGTGCCAGCAGCCAATTTGATAGCCCTAGTACCTACAATGAGCAGTTCTTC; CDR3 protein: CASSQFDSPSTYNEQFF
J gene: TRBJ2-2; D gene: TRBD2; clone size: NA; V gene: TRBV6-4; CDR3 DNA: TGTGCCAGCAGACGTTTTAGCGGGGGCACCGGGGAGCTGTTTTTT; CDR3 protein: CASRRFSGGTGELFF
J gene: TRBJ1-1; D gene: NA; clone size: NA; V gene: TRBV7-9; CDR3 DNA: TGTGCCAGCAGCTTCTCCGCTGAAGCTTTCTTT; CDR3 protein: CASSFSAEAFF
J gene: TRBJ1-5; D gene: TRBD1; clone size: NA; V gene: TRBV29-1; CDR3 DNA: TGCAGCGTACGGGGTGGGACAGGGAGCTATCAGCCCCAGCATTTT; CDR3 protein: CSVRGGTGSYQPQHF
J gene: TRBJ2-7; D gene: TRBD2; clone size: NA; V gene: TRBV19; CDR3 DNA: TGTGCCAGCAAAGGACTAGCGGGAGGCGGGGGATACGAGCAGTACTTC; CDR3 protein: CASKGLAGGGGYEQYF
J gene: TRBJ2-3; D gene: TRBD2; clone size: few; V gene: TRBV20-1; CDR3 DNA: TGCAGTGCTAGTCGGGCTAGCGGGAGGATTGGGCTCACAGATACGCAGTATTTT; CDR3 protein: CSASRASGRIGLTDTQYF
J gene: TRBJ2-7; D gene: TRBD2; clone size: NA; V gene: TRBV28; CDR3 DNA: TGTGCCAGCAGCTTTACGACTAGCGGGTTCTACGAGCAGTACTTC; CDR3 protein: CASSFTTSGFYEQYF
J gene: TRBJ2-3; D gene: TRBD2; clone size: NA; V gene: TRBV19; CDR3 DNA: TGTGCCTCCTCGAAGACTAGCGGGAGTTCAGATACGCAGTATTTT; CDR3 protein: CASSKTSGSSDTQYF
J gene: TRBJ2-2; D gene: TRBD1; clone size: NA; V gene: TRBV9; CDR3 DNA: TGTGCCAGCAGCCGGACAGGGGGAGCCACCGGGGAGCTGTTTTTT; CDR3 protein: CASSRTGGATGELFF
J gene: TRBJ1-2; D gene: NA; clone size: NA; V gene: TRBV7-8; CDR3 DNA: TGTGCCAGCAGCTTAGATCGGGTCTATGGCTACACCTTC; CDR3 protein: CASSLDRVYGYTF
J gene: TRBJ1-3; D gene: NA; clone size: NA; V gene: TRBV25-1; CDR3 DNA: TGTGCCAGCAAATCAGTAATCTCTGGAAACACCATATATTTT; CDR3 protein: CASKSVISGNTIYF
J gene: TRBJ1-1; D gene: NA; clone size: NA; V gene: TRBV6-5; CDR3 DNA: TGTGCCAGCAGCCCCGGGACACTGAACACTGAAGCTTTCTTT; CDR3 protein: CASSPGTLNTEAFF
J gene: TRBJ2-7; D gene: TRBD1; clone size: NA; V gene: TRBV4-3; CDR3 DNA: TGCGCCAGCAGCCAAGCCACAGGGGGCTACGAGCAGTACTTC; CDR3 protein: CASSQATGGYEQYF
J gene: TRBJ1-1; D gene: NA; clone size: NA; V gene: TRBV7-9; CDR3 DNA: TGTGCCAGCAGCTGGGACAACACTGAAGCTTTCTTT; CDR3 protein: CASSWDNTEAFF
J gene: TRBJ1-1; D gene: NA; clone size: NA; V gene: TRBV5-5; CDR3 DNA: TGTGCCAGCAGCTTGGCCGGTGCCAGAATGAACACTGAAGCTTTCTTT; CDR3 protein: CASSLAGARMNTEAFF
J gene: TRBJ1-1; D gene: TRBD1; clone size: once; V gene: TRBV4-1; CDR3 DNA: TGCGCCAGCAGCGATGGACAGGGGGAGAATGGAGCTTTCTTT; CDR3 protein: CASSDGQGENGAFF
J gene: TRBJ2-7; D gene: NA; clone size: NA; V gene: TRBV7-2; CDR3 DNA: TGTGCCAGCAGCCCCCACCGGGCTGAGCAGTACTTC; CDR3 protein: CASSPHRAEQYF
J gene: TRBJ2-2; D gene: NA; clone size: NA; V gene: TRBV12-3/TRBV12-4; CDR3 DNA: TGTGCCAGCAGCGATCCGGGCGGGGAGCTGTTTTTT; CDR3 protein: CASSDPGGELFF
J gene: TRBJ1-6; D gene: NA; clone size: NA; V gene: TRBV7-9; CDR3 DNA: TGTGCCAGCAGGGCTATGGGGAGCTATTACTCACCCCTCCACTTT; CDR3 protein: CASRAMGSYYSPLHF
J gene: TRBJ1-2; D gene: NA; clone size: NA; V gene: TRBV4-1; CDR3 DNA: TGCGCCAGCAGCCAAGCCGCAGGGGTCGATGGCTACACCTTC; CDR3 protein: CASSQAAGVDGYTF
J gene: TRBJ2-2; D gene: NA; clone size: NA; V gene: TRBV7-9; CDR3 DNA: TGTGCCAGCAGCCCGGGTACAACGAGAGGCACCGGGGAGCTGTTTTTT; CDR3 protein: CASSPGTTRGTGELFF
J gene: TRBJ1-1; D gene: TRBD1; clone size: once; V gene: TRBV19; CDR3 DNA: TGTGCCAGTAGTATCGGGACAGGGGAAGCGAACACTGAAGCTTTCTTT; CDR3 protein: CASSIGTGEANTEAFF